This TCR beta chain was obtained from a study of cytomegalovirus exposure and HLA in healthy donors. Primers: 60 Vbeta forward and 13 Jbeta reverse. Produced via immunoSEQ multiplex PCR; TCRdb's table is partial and in-frame only. The data hold tens of thousands of clones, with over 9% observed a single time. The V and J ends lost 5 bases and 7 bases, in that order; junction bases with no gene match: 10. CDR1 MDHEN and CDR2 SYDVKM come from the germline V gene. The CDR3 consists of 15 residues. The sequenced sample was PBMCs. This chain uses TRBV28 with TRBJ1-2; 10 nucleotides align to TRBD1. The receptor was derived from a man aged 55 to 70 in good health and CMV-seropositive. The CDR3 is CASSVPGQGHAGYTF. CDR3 coding DNA: TGTGCCAGCAGTGTCCCGGGACAGGGGCACGCTGGCTACACCTTC.